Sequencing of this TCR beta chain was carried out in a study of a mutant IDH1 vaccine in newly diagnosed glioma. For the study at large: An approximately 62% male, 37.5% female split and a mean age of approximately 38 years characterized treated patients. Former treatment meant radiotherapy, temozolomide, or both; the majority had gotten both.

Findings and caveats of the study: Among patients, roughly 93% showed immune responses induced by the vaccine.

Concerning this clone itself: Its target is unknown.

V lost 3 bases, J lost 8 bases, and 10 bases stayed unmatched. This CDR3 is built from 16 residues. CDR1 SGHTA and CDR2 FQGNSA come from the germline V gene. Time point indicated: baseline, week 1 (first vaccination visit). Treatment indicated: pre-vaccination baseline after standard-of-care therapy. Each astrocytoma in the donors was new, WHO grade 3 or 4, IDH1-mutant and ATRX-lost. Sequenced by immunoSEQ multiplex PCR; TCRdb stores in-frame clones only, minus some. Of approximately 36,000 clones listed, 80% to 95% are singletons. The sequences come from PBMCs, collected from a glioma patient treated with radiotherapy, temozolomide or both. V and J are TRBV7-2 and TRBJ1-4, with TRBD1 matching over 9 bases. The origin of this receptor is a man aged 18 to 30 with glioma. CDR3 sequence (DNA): TGTGCCAGCAGCTTGCGTCGGACAGGGGCAGGGGAAAAACTGTTTTTT. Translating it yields CASSLRRTGAGEKLFF.